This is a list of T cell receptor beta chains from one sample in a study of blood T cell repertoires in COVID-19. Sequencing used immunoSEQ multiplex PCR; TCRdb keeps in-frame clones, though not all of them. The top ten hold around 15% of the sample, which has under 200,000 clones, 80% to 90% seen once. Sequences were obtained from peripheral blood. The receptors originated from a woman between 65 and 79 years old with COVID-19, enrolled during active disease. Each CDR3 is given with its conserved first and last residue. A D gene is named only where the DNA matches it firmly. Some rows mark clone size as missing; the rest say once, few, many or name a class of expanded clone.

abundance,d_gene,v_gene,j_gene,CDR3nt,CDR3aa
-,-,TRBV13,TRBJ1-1,TGTGCCAGCAGCTTACGCACAGAATATAACACTGAAGCTTTCTTT,CASSLRTEYNTEAFF
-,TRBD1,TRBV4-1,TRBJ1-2,TGCGCCAGCAGCCAACCGACAGGGGCGAATGGCTACACCTTC,CASSQPTGANGYTF
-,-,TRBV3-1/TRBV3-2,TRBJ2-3,TGTGCCAGCAGCCAAGGGGGGCTAGTCGGCACAGATACGCAGTATTTT,CASSQGGLVGTDTQYF
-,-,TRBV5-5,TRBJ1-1,TGTGCCAGCAGCACAGAAGGGACGGGGAGGACTGAAGCTTTCTTT,CASSTEGTGRTEAFF
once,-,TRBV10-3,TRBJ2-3,TGTGCCATCAAGCAGGGAGATACGCAGTATTTT,CAIKQGDTQYF
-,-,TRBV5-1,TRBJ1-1,TGCGCCAGCAGCTTGGCCGGCGGGGGGACGAACACTGAAGCTTTCTTT,CASSLAGGGTNTEAFF
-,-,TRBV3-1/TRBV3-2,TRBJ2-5,TGTGCCAGCAGCCAAGACGAGACACTTTGGCCCGGAGAGACCCAGTACTTC,CASSQDETLWPGETQYF
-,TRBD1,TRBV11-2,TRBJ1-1,TGTGCCAGCAGCTTAAACAGGGGCACTGAAGCTTTCTTT,CASSLNRGTEAFF
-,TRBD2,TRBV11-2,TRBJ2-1,TGTGCCAGCAGCTTTGCCGGACCGGGACTAGCGAATGAGCAGTTCTTC,CASSFAGPGLANEQFF
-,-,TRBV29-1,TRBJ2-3,TGCAGCGCACTCGAATTAGATACGCAGTATTTT,CSALELDTQYF
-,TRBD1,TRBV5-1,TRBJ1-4,TGCGCCAGCAGCTTGGACGGAGACAGGGATGAAAAACTGTTTTTT,CASSLDGDRDEKLFF
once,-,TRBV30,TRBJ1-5,TGTGCCTGGTCCCGAGCCGAGAATCAGCCCCAGCATTTT,CAWSRAENQPQHF
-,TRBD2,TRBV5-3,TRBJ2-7,TGTGCCAGAAGCCCGGCCGGGACTAGCGACCTCTACGAGCAGTACTTC,CARSPAGTSDLYEQYF
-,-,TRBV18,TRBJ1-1,TGTGCCAGCTCACCATATGGCCCGAACACTGAAGCTTTCTTT,CASSPYGPNTEAFF
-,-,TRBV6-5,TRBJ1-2,TGTGCCAGCAGTAATGACAGGCTTACTAACTATGGCTACACCTTC,CASSNDRLTNYGYTF
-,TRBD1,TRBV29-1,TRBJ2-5,TGCAGCGACCGACAGGGGGAGACCCAGTACTTC,CSDRQGETQYF
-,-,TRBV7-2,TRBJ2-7,TGTGCCAGCAGCTTCGGCAGGTCCTCCTACGAGCAGTACTTC,CASSFGRSSYEQYF
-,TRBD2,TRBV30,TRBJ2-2,TGTGCCTGGAGTGTACGAGCGGGGGGTAACACCGGGGAGCTGTTTTTT,CAWSVRAGGNTGELFF
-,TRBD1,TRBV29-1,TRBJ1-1,TGCAGCGGGAGGGACAGGACTAACACTGAAGCTTTCTTT,CSGRDRTNTEAFF
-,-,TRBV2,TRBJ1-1,TGTGCCAGCAAGGGGTACACTGAAGCTTTCTTT,CASKGYTEAFF